This T cell receptor beta chain was identified in a study of cytomegalovirus exposure and HLA in healthy donors. Whole-study findings and limits: Three chains tied to CMV proved CMV antigen-specific in vitro.

PCR primers comprised 60 Vbeta and 13 Jbeta primers. How the authors handled the data: Roughly 11 million of the 60 million to 80 million unique TCR beta chains counted in a later analysis were shared. Assay used: immunoSEQ multiplex PCR; TCRdb lists only in-frame clones, some missing. The V and J calls and clone size were taken over from that table, and D and trimming were inferred from the DNA. In the table there are tens of thousands of clones, over 70% of which are singletons. Trimming cost V 3 bases and J 5 bases, with 7 bases left between them. Germline V gene data show CDR1 as SNHLY and CDR2 as FYNNEI. The CDR3 runs to 13 residues. This clone was counted a few times. What it binds is not known.

The rearrangement uses TRBV2 and TRBJ2-2; D call uncertain. The sequenced sample consisted of PBMCs. The sequence came from a woman aged 40 to 50 in good health and CMV-seronegative. This CDR3 reads CASSEWQTGELFF. Written as DNA, the CDR3 is TGTGCCAGCAGTGAGTGGCAGACCGGGGAGCTGTTTTTT.